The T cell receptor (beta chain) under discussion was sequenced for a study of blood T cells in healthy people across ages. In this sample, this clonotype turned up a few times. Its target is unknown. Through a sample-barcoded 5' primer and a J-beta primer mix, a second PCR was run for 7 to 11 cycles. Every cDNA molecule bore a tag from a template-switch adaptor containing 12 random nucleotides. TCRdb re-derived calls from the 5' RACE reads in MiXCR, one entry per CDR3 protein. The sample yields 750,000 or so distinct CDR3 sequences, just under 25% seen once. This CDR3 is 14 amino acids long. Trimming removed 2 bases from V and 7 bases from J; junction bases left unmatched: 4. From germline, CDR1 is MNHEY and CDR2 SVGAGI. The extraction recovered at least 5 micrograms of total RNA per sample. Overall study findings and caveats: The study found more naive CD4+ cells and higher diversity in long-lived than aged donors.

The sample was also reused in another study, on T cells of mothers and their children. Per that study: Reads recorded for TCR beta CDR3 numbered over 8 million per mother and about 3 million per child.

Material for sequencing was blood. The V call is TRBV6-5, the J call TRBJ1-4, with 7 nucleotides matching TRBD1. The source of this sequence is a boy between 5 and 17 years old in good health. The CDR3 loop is CASSYRGQSEKLFF. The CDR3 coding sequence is TGTGCCAGCAGTTACAGGGGGCAGAGTGAAAAACTGTTTTTT.